Listed below are T cell receptor beta chains from one sample, sequenced in a study of blood T cell repertoires in COVID-19. Produced via immunoSEQ multiplex PCR; TCRdb's table is partial and in-frame only. Here the sample spans 210,000 or so clones, 86% being singletons. What was sequenced was PBMCs or T cells enriched from blood (not recorded which). All receptors come from a woman in her forties or fifties in a cohort exposed to, infected with or recovered from COVID-19 (not recorded which). CDR3s include the opening cysteine and the closing phenylalanine or tryptophan. The order of the fields is D gene, clone size, V gene, J gene, CDR3 DNA, CDR3 protein. A D gene is named only where the DNA matches it firmly. Clone size is given for some rows only: seen once, a few or many times, or a class if the clone is expanded.

TRBD1,.,TRBV7-9,TRBJ1-6,TGTGCCAGCAGCTTAGGGACAGGGGTATATTCACCCCTCCACTTT,CASSLGTGVYSPLHF
TRBD1,.,TRBV7-9,TRBJ1-1,TGTGCCAGCAGCTTAGGGGGGACAGGGGACTTCAACACTGAAGCTTTCTTT,CASSLGGTGDFNTEAFF
TRBD1,few,TRBV10-2,TRBJ1-5,TGCGCCAGCAGCCCCGGACAGGCTCAGCCCCAGCATTTT,CASSPGQAQPQHF
TRBD2,.,TRBV10-1,TRBJ2-7,TGCGCCAGCAGTCCGGGACACTCGGGACTAGCGGGGGTATACGAGCAGTACTTC,CASSPGHSGLAGVYEQYF
.,.,TRBV29-1,TRBJ2-5,TGCAGCGTTGCCCCTACCGACGGGGCCCAGTACTTC,CSVAPTDGAQYF
.,.,TRBV19,TRBJ1-6,TGTGCCAGTAGTCCACCTCGGGGGGCTTCTAATTCACCCCTCCACTTT,CASSPPRGASNSPLHF
.,once,TRBV7-8,TRBJ2-2,TGTGCCAGCAGCTTACACGAGGGAAGGTCCGGGGAGCTGTTTTTT,CASSLHEGRSGELFF
TRBD1,.,TRBV2,TRBJ1-6,TGTGCCAGTAGAAGGGGGCCGGATTCACCCCTCCACTTT,CASRRGPDSPLHF
.,.,TRBV30,TRBJ1-6,TGTGCCTCTCAGGGCTCCTATAATTCACCCCTCCACTTT,CASQGSYNSPLHF
.,.,TRBV18,TRBJ2-3,TGTGCCAGCTCCCCTCTCCAAGCTACCACAGATACGCAGTATTTT,CASSPLQATTDTQYF
.,.,TRBV2,TRBJ1-2,TGTGCCAGCATATCGGGCAAGGGGGACTATGGCTACACCTTC,CASISGKGDYGYTF
.,.,TRBV10-3,TRBJ2-2,TGTGCGATTATGGAGGGCAACACCGGGGAGCTGTTTTTT,CAIMEGNTGELFF
TRBD2,.,TRBV29-1,TRBJ2-3,TGCAGCGTCGACCTAGCGGGGCGCACAGATACGCAGTATTTT,CSVDLAGRTDTQYF
TRBD1,.,TRBV19,TRBJ1-4,TGTGCCAGTAGTATAGATAGGGACAGAGCCGCAACTAATGAAAAACTGTTTTTT,CASSIDRDRAATNEKLFF
TRBD1,once,TRBV19,TRBJ1-2,TGTGCCAGTAGTCCGAAGGGACAGATTAACTATGGCTACACCTTC,CASSPKGQINYGYTF
.,few,TRBV28,TRBJ1-3,TGTGCCAGCACCCTATGGGGCGGGACGAAGATGGCTGGAAACACCATATATTTT,CASTLWGGTKMAGNTIYF
TRBD1,.,TRBV6-6,TRBJ1-6,TGTGCCAGCAGTCCCCACAGGGGCCCGCCCGATAATTCACCCCTCCACTTT,CASSPHRGPPDNSPLHF
.,.,TRBV30,TRBJ1-6,TGTGCCTGGAGTCGGAATTCACCCCTCCACTTT,CAWSRNSPLHF
TRBD2,.,TRBV2,TRBJ2-3,TGTGCCAGCATACGACTAGCGGGGGGCACAGATACGCAGTATTTT,CASIRLAGGTDTQYF
TRBD1,.,TRBV5-1,TRBJ1-4,TGCGCCAGCGCAGGGGGGAGTAATGAAAAACTGTTTTTT,CASAGGSNEKLFF
TRBD1,.,TRBV11-3,TRBJ2-7,TGTGCCAGCAGCACACACAAAGAGACGGACAGGGTGTCCCACGAGCAGTACTTC,CASSTHKETDRVSHEQYF
.,.,TRBV5-5,TRBJ1-1,TGTGCCAGCAGCTTGGTTGGCAGGTCGGTGAACACTGAAGCTTTCTTT,CASSLVGRSVNTEAFF
.,few,TRBV21-1,TRBJ2-7,TGTGCCAGCAGCAACAGGGGGTTAGAATACGAGCAGTACTTC,CASSNRGLEYEQYF
TRBD2,.,TRBV5-1,TRBJ2-1,TGCGCCAGCAGCTACCATAGCGGGGGGCCCTACAATGAGCAGTTCTTC,CASSYHSGGPYNEQFF
TRBD1,.,TRBV5-4,TRBJ2-5,TGTGCCAGCAGCGGTGGACAGGGCCGCCAAGAGACCCAGTACTTC,CASSGGQGRQETQYF
.,once,TRBV21-1,TRBJ2-6,TGTGCCAGCAGCGGTCGGACTAGCGGGGGGGTAGGTCATGCATCTGGGGCCAACGTCCTGACTTTC,CASSGRTSGGVGHASGANVLTF
TRBD2,.,TRBV6-5,TRBJ2-7,TGTGCCAGCCGAATAGAGCGGGGGGGCCACTACGAGCAGTACTTC,CASRIERGGHYEQYF
.,few,TRBV21-1,TRBJ1-2,TGTGCCAGCAGCAGGAGGGAGGATTTGGGAGATGGCTACACCTTC,CASSRREDLGDGYTF
TRBD1,.,TRBV19,TRBJ2-3,TGTGCCAGTAGTACCTGGACAGGGGGTTTCGCAGATACGCAGTATTTT,CASSTWTGGFADTQYF
TRBD1,.,TRBV6-5,TRBJ1-2,TGTGCCAGCAGTTACTCAACGGGACAGGGGTTTGGCTACACCTTC,CASSYSTGQGFGYTF
.,.,TRBV28,TRBJ2-1,TGTGCCAGCACCAGGGATAATGAGCAGTTCTTC,CASTRDNEQFF
.,.,TRBV24-1,TRBJ2-3,TGTGCCACCAGTGACTCAGGGGCCGGTGTGGCAGATACGCAGTATTTT,CATSDSGAGVADTQYF
.,.,TRBV27,TRBJ1-1,TGTGCCAGCAGTTTCGGGGGAGCCGGCACTGAAGCTTTCTTT,CASSFGGAGTEAFF
TRBD1,.,TRBV7-8,TRBJ1-6,TGTGCCAGCAGCTTAGGACAGGGGGGGAGCTCCTATAATTCACCCCTCCACTTT,CASSLGQGGSSYNSPLHF
.,.,TRBV5-1,TRBJ2-1,TGCGCCAGCAGCTCCGACCCCGGACAGCCCAATGAGCAGTTCTTC,CASSSDPGQPNEQFF
.,.,TRBV4-3,TRBJ1-3,TGCGCCAGCAGCCAAGACCTCACGGGTGGTGGAAACACCATATATTTT,CASSQDLTGGGNTIYF
.,.,TRBV11-3,TRBJ2-7,TGTGCCAGCAGACAGGGCGAAGGCTACGAGCAGTACTTC,CASRQGEGYEQYF
.,.,TRBV27,TRBJ1-6,TGTGCCAGCAGCCCACACAGACAGGCATCAGGTTACTCCTATAATTCACCCCTCCACTTT,CASSPHRQASGYSYNSPLHF
.,few,TRBV4-3,TRBJ1-3,TGCGCCAGCAGCCAAGGGGGCGGTCACTCTGGAAACACCATATATTTT,CASSQGGGHSGNTIYF
.,.,TRBV5-5,TRBJ1-1,TGTGCCAGCAGCTTGGGGGAGGGGGACACTGAAGCTTTCTTT,CASSLGEGDTEAFF
.,once,TRBV11-3,TRBJ1-1,TGTGCCAGCAGCTACCCTGGACATTCGAACACTGAAGCTTTCTTT,CASSYPGHSNTEAFF
.,.,TRBV11-2,TRBJ2-3,TGTGCCAGCAGCTTAAACGTTCAGAGCACAGATACGCAGTATTTT,CASSLNVQSTDTQYF
TRBD1,.,TRBV28,TRBJ2-5,TGTGCCAGCAGTTTAGCGGGGACAGGGGGTGAGACCCAGTACTTC,CASSLAGTGGETQYF
TRBD1,once,TRBV7-3,TRBJ1-2,TGTGCCAGCAGCTTAAGGGGACAGGCTCGTGACGGCTACACCTTC,CASSLRGQARDGYTF
TRBD2,few,TRBV19,TRBJ2-1,TGTGCCAGTAGGAAAGACCCGACTAGCGGGGCCCTCAATGAGCAGTTCTTC,CASRKDPTSGALNEQFF
TRBD2,.,TRBV5-6,TRBJ2-1,TGTGCCAGCAGCTCCGGGACTAGGGCATACAATGAGCAGTTCTTC,CASSSGTRAYNEQFF
.,.,TRBV27,TRBJ1-6,TGTGCCAGCAGCGCCCTCCACTTACGTGCGTTCAACTATAATTCACCCCTCCACTTT,CASSALHLRAFNYNSPLHF
TRBD2,.,TRBV9,TRBJ2-5,TGTGCCAGCAGCGTAAGGGCTAGCGGGGGCCACCAAGAGACCCAGTACTTC,CASSVRASGGHQETQYF
TRBD1,.,TRBV2,TRBJ2-1,TGTGCCAGCAGCGCCGACAGGGCCGGGAACAATGAGCAGTTCTTC,CASSADRAGNNEQFF
.,.,TRBV30,TRBJ2-5,TGTGCCTCGGAAGGGGAAGGGGAGACCCAGTACTTC,CASEGEGETQYF
TRBD1,.,TRBV18,TRBJ1-2,TGTGCCAGCTCACCCCGGGACAGAGGTGGCTACACCTTC,CASSPRDRGGYTF
.,.,TRBV27,TRBJ1-2,TGTGCCAGCAGGGGACTCGACAGCTATGGCTACACCTTC,CASRGLDSYGYTF